Listed here are 13 T cell receptor beta chains from one sample, sequenced in a study of T cell responses to AZD1222 COVID-19 vaccine. Some clones are missing from TCRdb's copy, which holds only in-frame ones; the method was immunoSEQ multiplex PCR. The table has 110,000 to 150,000 clones, roughly 89% seen once. The source was peripheral blood, collected on day 0 of AZD1222 vaccination. The receptors here all came from an adult in good health.

This chain connects TRBV5-1 to TRBJ1-2, with 8 bases aligning to TRBD1. Losses at the gene ends were 4 bases for V and 2 bases for J; bases not matched to a gene: 7. The germline V gene encodes CDR1 SGHRS and CDR2 YFSETQ. The CDR3 contains 15 residues. CDR3 coding DNA: TGCGCCAGCAGCGGCGGACAGGGTGCGAACTATGGCTACACCTTC. Translating gives CASSGGQGANYGYTF. Full variable domain (rest looked up from reference TRBV5-1 and TRBJ1-2): KAGVTQTPRYLIKTRGQQVTLSCSPISGHRSVSWYQQTPGQGLQFLFEYFSETQRNKGNFPGRFSGRQFSNSRSEMNVSTLELGDSALYLCASSGGQGANYGYTFGSGTRLTVV.

This chain uses TRBV9 with TRBJ2-1, with 7 bases fitting TRBD2. CDR3 length: 15 amino acids. Unmatched junction bases numbered 4, after V lost 0 bases and J lost 4 bases. CDR1 and CDR2 (germline): SGDLS, YYNGEE. Here the CDR3 reads CASSVGLAVYNEQFF. The CDR3 region has the DNA TGTGCCAGCAGCGTAGGGCTAGCGGTTTACAATGAGCAGTTCTTC.

In its sample, this clone was seen once. The rearrangement joins TRBV7-9 to TRBJ2-7; 8 bases are a match to TRBD1. V dropped 5 bases and J dropped 6; count of bases not matched to a gene: 9. The CDR3 extends over 14 amino acids. CDR1 and CDR2 from the germline V gene are SEHNR and FQNEAQ (reference sequence). The CDR3 sequence: CASSRTGRIVEQYF. In DNA, the CDR3 is TGTGCCAGCAGCCGGACAGGGCGTATCGTCGAGCAGTACTTC.

The chain links TRBV7-2 to TRBJ2-3; no firm D call. The V end was cut by 5 bases, the J end by 3 bases, with 18 bases between. CDR1 is SGHTA and CDR2 is FQGNSA in the germline V gene. The CDR3 extends over 16 amino acids. In DNA form, the CDR3 reads TGTGCCAGCAGCCCAGGAAACCCCTACGGAACAGATACGCAGTATTTT. Its protein product is CASSPGNPYGTDTQYF.

The rearrangement links TRBV9 to TRBJ2-1, with TRBD2 identical over 9 bases. With 0 bases clipped from V and 8 bases from J, the junction kept 6 bases outside the gene matches. The CDR3 contains 15 residues. CDR1 and CDR2 from the germline V gene are SGDLS and YYNGEE. DNA of the CDR3: TGTGCCAGCAGCGTAGCTAGCGGGATAATGGATGAGCAGTTCTTC. It codes for CASSVASGIMDEQFF.

J is TRBJ1-1 and V is TRBV5-1; 8 bases are a match to TRBD1. The germline gives CDR1 SGHRS, CDR2 YFSETQ. V gave up 3 bases and J gave up 5 bases; unmatched junction bases: 6. The CDR3 consists of 14 residues. DNA of the CDR3: TGCGCCAGCAGCTCCGGGACAGGCAGGACTGAAGCTTTCTTT. This translates into CASSSGTGRTEAFF.

The rearrangement links TRBV2 to TRBJ2-3, with D hard to call. The V end was cut by 8 bases, the J end by 4 bases, with 10 bases between. The CDR3 has 12 amino acids. Germline V CDR1 and CDR2: SNHLY, FYNNEI. In DNA, the CDR3 is TGTGCCAGCCTTCAGACGGCAGATACGCAGTATTTT. This codes for CASLQTADTQYF.

The chain has TRBV10-1 and TRBJ2-7, with 9 bases fitting TRBD2. This CDR3 is 14 amino acids long. The germline V gene has CDR1 WNHNN and CDR2 SYGVQD (reference sequence). V lost 3 bases, J lost 6 bases, and 6 bases stayed unmatched. CDR3 coding DNA: TGCGCCAGCAGTGAAAAGCGGGAGGATAGCGAGCAGTACTTC. Its protein is CASSEKREDSEQYF.

This chain uses TRBV2 with TRBJ1-6, with D perhaps matching TRBD1 (5 bases). There are 17 residues in the CDR3. V lost 6 bases to trimming and J lost 0 bases, with 15 bases between them. Germline-derived CDR1 and CDR2 are SNHLY and FYNNEI. The CDR3 DNA sequence: TGTGCCAGCAGCCGGAGACAGACCAGCTCCTATAATTCACCCCTCCACTTT. Encoded protein: CASSRRQTSSYNSPLHF. Full variable domain (remainder filled in from reference TRBV2 and TRBJ1-6): EPEVTQTPSHQVTQMGQEVILRCVPISNHLYFYWYRQILGQKVEFLVSFYNNEISEKSEIFDDQFSVERPDGSNFTLKIRSTKLEDSAMYFCASSRRQTSSYNSPLHFGNGTRLTVT.

For this clone: This CDR3 is also generated by other DNA sequences in the sample. The chain links TRBV6-5 to TRBJ2-2, with 12 bases fitting TRBD2. Germline lookup yields CDR1 MNHEY and CDR2 SVGAGI. The J segment lost 3 bases and the V segment lost 5 bases, leaving 1 base of the junction unmatched. The CDR3 has 15 residues. CDR3 DNA sequence: TGTGCCAGCAGTAGACTAGCGGGGGACACCGGGGAGCTGTTTTTT. This gives the protein CASSRLAGDTGELFF.

The chain is built from TRBV10-2 and TRBJ2-4; D gene uncertain. Per germline, CDR1 WSHSY and CDR2 SAAADI. CDR3 length: 15 residues. V lost 3 bases and J 1 base, leaving 10 bases between the germline ends. The CDR3 sequence: CASSDFLAAKNIQYF. CDR3 sequence (DNA): TGCGCCAGCAGTGACTTCTTGGCCGCCAAAAACATTCAGTACTTC.

The V and J genes are TRBV3-1 (or the pseudogene TRBV3-2) and TRBJ1-2; D might be TRBD1 (5 bases). Trimming removed 3 bases at V and 8 bases at J, with 10 bases between. Germline-derived CDR1 and CDR2 are LGHDT and YNNKEL (reference sequence). There are 12 residues in the CDR3. This chain's CDR3 is CASSQGERGYTF. DNA for the CDR3: TGTGCCAGCAGCCAGGGGGAGAGGGGCTACACCTTC.

The gene calls are TRBV7-6 and TRBJ2-7; D gene uncertain. CDR1 SGHVS and CDR2 FNYEAQ come from the germline V gene. V lost 5 bases to trimming and J lost 6 bases, with 11 bases between them. This CDR3 comprises 12 residues. Here the CDR3 reads CASSLRLGEQYF. The CDR3 nucleotides read TGTGCCAGCAGCCTCCGGTTGGGCGAGCAGTACTTC. Variable domain in full (rest from reference TRBV7-6 and TRBJ2-7): GAGVSQSPRYKVTKRGQDVALRCDPISGHVSLYWYRQALGQGPEFLTYFNYEAQQDKSGLPNDRFSAERPEGSISTLTIQRTEQRDSAMYRCASSLRLGEQYFGPGTRLTVT.